Sequencing of this T cell receptor beta chain was carried out in a study of control samples from healthy donors and cancer patients. Germline lookup yields CDR1 LGHDT and CDR2 YNNKEL (reference sequence). Trimming removed 2 bases from V and 1 base from J, with 8 bases in between. This CDR3 is 14 amino acids long. Data came from immunoSEQ multiplex PCR; TCRdb stores just in-frame clones and leaves some out. In the table there are 130,000 or so clones, about 89% of which are singletons. Sequencing input: blood. The sequence was collected from a man between 60 and 75 years old in good health. This chain uses TRBV3-1 (or the pseudogene TRBV3-2) with TRBJ2-5; D not resolved. CDR3 in amino acids: CASSQLGSQETQYF. CDR3 in DNA: TGTGCCAGCAGCCAATTAGGTAGCCAAGAGACCCAGTACTTC.